What follows are 24 T cell receptor beta chains derived from one specimen sequenced in a study of siplizumab effects on memory and regulatory T cells. Profiling relied on immunoSEQ multiplex PCR, and the TCRdb table lists in-frame clones only, not all of them. The data show about 120,000 clones, 93% seen once. Material: non-Treg CD4+ T cells sorted from blood. All receptors derive from a human donor in good health.

The rearrangement links TRBV19 to TRBJ1-5; D may be TRBD1 (5 bases). Germline CDR1 and CDR2: LNHDA and SQIVND (reference sequence). This CDR3 comprises 16 residues. With 5 bases removed from V and 0 bases from J, the gap between germline ends came to 14 bases. CDR3 loop: CASSLLGTYSNQPQHF. CDR3 coding DNA: TGTGCCAGTAGTCTCCTTGGGACGTATAGCAATCAGCCCCAGCATTTT. The full variable domain, its missing parts supplied by reference TRBV19 and TRBJ1-5, is DGGITQSPKYLFRKEGQNVTLSCEQNLNHDAMYWYRQDPGQGLRLIYYSQIVNDFQKGDIAEGYSVSREKKESFPLTVTSAQKNPTAFYLCASSLLGTYSNQPQHFGDGTRLSIL.

The chain employs TRBV4-3 and TRBJ2-1; a weak D match, TRBD2 (5 bases). CDR1 and CDR2 (germline): LGHNA, YSLEER. There are 19 residues in the CDR3. V was trimmed by 0 bases and J by 0 bases, leaving 18 bases between them. CDR3 sequence (DNA): TGCGCCAGCAGCCAAGAGCCTTTGAGGGCTATCAGCTCCTACAATGAGCAGTTCTTC. As protein: CASSQEPLRAISSYNEQFF.

The chain recombines TRBV29-1 with TRBJ1-2; 8 nucleotides match TRBD1. This CDR3 comprises 16 residues. CDR1 and CDR2 (germline): SQVTM, ANQGSEA. The junction had 13 bases not matched to a gene; V was cut back by 7 bases and J by 0 bases. Here the CDR3 DNA reads TGCAGCGCCGAACGGACAGGGAAAAAAGCTAACTATGGCTACACCTTC. This gives the protein CSAERTGKKANYGYTF.

CDR3 nucleotide sequence: TGTGCCAGCAGCCCTATGCGGCGGGGGAGCCAAGAGACCCAGTACTTC. Residues: CASSPMRRGSQETQYF. The chain joins TRBV5-4 to TRBJ2-5; 7 bases map to TRBD2. The CDR3 length is 16 residues. CDR1 and CDR2 from the germline V gene are SGHNT and YYREEE (reference sequence). V was clipped by 4 bases and J by 1 base; unmatched bases: 10. The variable domain in full, with the rest retrieved from reference TRBV5-4 and TRBJ2-5, is ETGVTQSPTHLIKTRGQQVTLRCSSQSGHNTVSWYQQALGQGPQFIFQYYREEENGRGNFPPRFSGLQFPNYSSELNVNALELDDSALYLCASSPMRRGSQETQYFGPGTRLLVL.

V is TRBV6-6 and J is TRBJ2-3; TRBD2 agrees at 10 bases. This CDR3 is 15 amino acids long. Germline assignment: CDR1 MNHNY and CDR2 SVGAGI (reference sequence). J was trimmed by 6 bases and V by 2 bases; bases with no gene match: 5. As DNA, the CDR3 is TGTGCCAGCAGTTACCCTAGCGGGGGCTCCGATACGCAGTATTTT. Amino acids: CASSYPSGGSDTQYF.

This sequence joins TRBV4-2 and TRBJ2-3; 13 bases match TRBD2. Trimming removed 4 bases from V and 5 bases from J; junction bases left unmatched: 12. The CDR3 runs to 18 residues. Germline assignment: CDR1 LGHNA and CDR2 YNFKEQ. The CDR3 region has the DNA TGTGCCAGCAGCCTCCGACTAGCGGGGGGTTCTGTACAAGATACGCAGTATTTT. It is translated as CASSLRLAGGSVQDTQYF.

The rearrangement uses TRBV5-4 and TRBJ2-7; maybe TRBD1 (6 bases). This CDR3 has 15 residues. The V and J ends lost 4 bases and 1 base respectively, with 15 bases between them. Germline values: CDR1 SGHNT, CDR2 YYREEE (reference sequence). This chain's CDR3 is CASSPSDRLSYEQYF. CDR3 nucleotides: TGTGCCAGCAGCCCCTCTGACAGGCTATCCTACGAGCAGTACTTC. Complete variable domain (other parts from reference TRBV5-4 and TRBJ2-7): ETGVTQSPTHLIKTRGQQVTLRCSSQSGHNTVSWYQQALGQGPQFIFQYYREEENGRGNFPPRFSGLQFPNYSSELNVNALELDDSALYLCASSPSDRLSYEQYFGPGTRLTVT.

The V gene is TRBV7-7, the J gene TRBJ2-3; D not resolved. From germline, CDR1 is SSHAT and CDR2 FNYEAQ (reference sequence). The CDR3 runs to 12 residues. Deletions cut 4 bases from V and 6 bases from J, with 8 bases between. The CDR3 sequence is CASSSLGDTQYF. CDR3 nucleotides: TGTGCCAGCAGCTCCTTAGGGGATACGCAGTATTTT.

V gene TRBV2 combines with J gene TRBJ1-1; D not resolved. V was shortened by 6 bases and J by 6 bases, with 17 bases between the two germline ends. Germline CDR1 reads SNHLY; CDR2 reads FYNNEI. The CDR3 is 14 amino acids. The CDR3 region has the DNA TGTGCCAGCAGGGCTATAGAGGGTTGGGCTGAAGCTTTCTTT. This encodes CASRAIEGWAEAFF.

V usage is TRBV6-5 and J usage is TRBJ2-7; TRBD1 might be the D (5 bases). Trimming shortened V by 0 bases and J by 0 bases, and 12 bases separated the two germline ends. Germline CDR1 MNHEY, CDR2 SVGAGI. This CDR3 has 16 amino acids. In nucleotides, the CDR3 is TGTGCCAGCAGTTACTCGTTCACAGGCCTCTCCTACGAGCAGTACTTC. The encoded protein is CASSYSFTGLSYEQYF.

This clone has just one count. CDR3 sequence reads: CASSLEGLGYEQYF. As DNA, the CDR3 is TGCGCCAGCAGCTTGGAGGGTCTTGGGTACGAGCAGTACTTC. The chain couples TRBV5-1 to TRBJ2-7; D is undetermined. Germline CDR1 is SGHRS and CDR2 is YFSETQ. V lost 0 bases to trimming and J lost 4 bases, with 11 bases between them. This CDR3 region has 14 residues.

The rearrangement joins TRBV5-4 to TRBJ1-3, with D perhaps TRBD1 (6 bases). V lost 4 bases, J lost 0 bases, and 11 bases lay in between. This CDR3 contains 15 residues. Germline V gene data show CDR1 as SGHNT and CDR2 as YYREEE (reference sequence). The CDR3 bases are TGTGCCAGCAGCATACAGGGCCTCTCTGGAAACACCATATATTTT. This sequence encodes CASSIQGLSGNTIYF. The whole variable domain, filled in from reference TRBV5-4 and TRBJ1-3, reads ETGVTQSPTHLIKTRGQQVTLRCSSQSGHNTVSWYQQALGQGPQFIFQYYREEENGRGNFPPRFSGLQFPNYSSELNVNALELDDSALYLCASSIQGLSGNTIYFGEGSWLTVV.

V usage is TRBV4-2 and J usage is TRBJ2-5, with D perhaps being TRBD1 or TRBD2 (5 bases each). V was pared by 1 base and J by 1 base, with 16 bases between. This CDR3 comprises 17 residues. CDR1 is LGHNA, CDR2 YNFKEQ, per germline. For the CDR3, the DNA is TGTGCCAGCAGCCAAGCGGCCTTACTTGGGGGCCAAGAGACCCAGTACTTC. Translation: CASSQAALLGGQETQYF.

The CDR3 is CASRVAGGPGEQFF. The CDR3 DNA follows: TGTGCCAGCCGAGTAGCGGGGGGGCCGGGTGAGCAGTTCTTC. The J gene is TRBJ2-1, the V gene TRBV2; 11 bases line up with TRBD2. After removal of 8 bases from V and 9 bases from J, the junction contained 9 bases not matched to a gene. This CDR3 has 14 residues. CDR1 SNHLY and CDR2 FYNNEI come from the germline V gene.

The rearrangement links TRBV2 to TRBJ2-3; D gene uncertain. Trimming shortened V by 4 bases and J by 3 bases, and 11 bases separated the two germline ends. CDR3 length: 14 amino acids. Germline CDR1 SNHLY, CDR2 FYNNEI. The CDR3 loop reads CASSVRSRTDTQYF. DNA for the CDR3: TGTGCCAGCAGTGTGAGGTCGAGGACAGATACGCAGTATTTT.

The rearrangement uses TRBV28 and TRBJ1-1; 7 nucleotides agree with TRBD1. Germline lookup yields CDR1 MDHEN and CDR2 SYDVKM. The CDR3 sequence is 16 residues long. Unmatched junction bases numbered 9, after V lost 5 bases and J lost 0 bases. The CDR3 coding sequence is TGTGCCAGCAGTCCAAACAGGGGCCCGTTGAACACTGAAGCTTTCTTT. This translates into CASSPNRGPLNTEAFF.

The genes are TRBV6-1 and TRBJ2-1; TRBD1 matches at 8 bases. Looked up from germline, CDR1 is MNHNS and CDR2 is SASEGT. This CDR3 spans 15 amino acids. J gave up 8 bases and V 8 bases, and 14 bases lay outside the gene matches. The DNA for the CDR3 is TGTGCCAGCTACTCCAGGGGGCATTCTATCGATGAGCAGTTCTTC. Translated: CASYSRGHSIDEQFF.

The chain recombines TRBV12-5 with TRBJ1-6; D perhaps matches TRBD1 (5 bases). Per germline, CDR1 LGHNT and CDR2 FRNRAP. Trimming took off 0 bases at V and 8 bases at J, with 17 bases between the two ends. The CDR3 consists of 17 residues. The CDR3: CASGLVLGVAGDSPLHF. The DNA for the CDR3 is TGTGCTAGTGGTTTGGTATTAGGGGTGGCCGGTGATTCACCCCTCCACTTT.

The chain carries TRBV5-5 and TRBJ2-5; no reliable D call. The CDR3 covers 14 residues. Germline CDR1 is SGHKS and CDR2 is YYEKEE (reference sequence). V was trimmed by 5 bases and J by 1 base, leaving 12 bases between them. The CDR3 DNA is TGTGCCAGCAGGCTAGGGTTCCTCCAAGAGACCCAGTACTTC. Its translation: CASRLGFLQETQYF. The full variable domain, with the rest looked up from reference TRBV5-5 and TRBJ2-5, is DAGVTQSPTHLIKTRGQQVTLRCSPISGHKSVSWYQQVLGQGPQFIFQYYEKEERGRGNFPDRFSARQFPNYSSELNVNALLLGDSALYLCASRLGFLQETQYFGPGTRLLVL.

The chain carries TRBV13 and TRBJ1-3, with D possibly TRBD1 on 6 matching bases. This CDR3 region has 15 residues. V lost 2 bases to trimming and J lost 6 bases, with 14 bases between them. Per the germline V gene, CDR1 is PRHDT and CDR2 is FYEKMQ (reference sequence). This CDR3 is CASSLSQGKVNTIYF. The CDR3 bases are TGTGCCAGCAGCTTAAGCCAGGGGAAGGTAAACACCATATATTTT. Combining the CDR3 with reference TRBV13 and TRBJ1-3 gives the whole variable domain AAGVIQSPRHLIKEKRETATLKCYPIPRHDTVYWYQQGPGQDPQFLISFYEKMQSDKGSIPDRFSAQQFSDYHSELNMSSLELGDSALYFCASSLSQGKVNTIYFGEGSWLTVV.

The chain employs TRBV7-9 and TRBJ2-4; D perhaps matches TRBD2 (5 bases). The CDR3 has 15 residues. Trimming left V 7 bases short and J 6 bases short, with 19 bases between. CDR1 and CDR2 from the germline V gene are SEHNR and FQNEAQ (reference sequence). CDR3 in amino acids: CASNRRGVVGNIQYF. For the CDR3, the DNA is TGTGCCAGCAATCGACGGGGAGTTGTGGGAAACATTCAGTACTTC.

The chain uses TRBV7-9 and TRBJ2-3; 16 bases are a match to TRBD2. The CDR3 contains 17 residues. After removal of 5 bases from V and 1 base from J, the junction contained 3 bases not matched to a gene. In germline, CDR1 is SEHNR, CDR2 FQNEAQ (reference sequence). The CDR3 nucleotides are TGTGCCAGCAGCCCCGGGACTAGCGGGGGGGGCACAGATACGCAGTATTTT. This gives the protein CASSPGTSGGGTDTQYF.

V usage is TRBV4-1 and J usage is TRBJ2-5, with 12 positions matching TRBD2. CDR3 length: 19 residues. Trimming took 4 bases from V and 5 from J; bases not matched to a gene: 17. Germline-derived CDR1 and CDR2 are MGHRA and YSYEKL. The chain's CDR3 is CASSPHPLAGGPNRETQYF. The CDR3 DNA is TGCGCCAGCAGCCCGCATCCCCTAGCGGGGGGGCCTAATAGGGAGACCCAGTACTTC.

The chain links TRBV6-1 to TRBJ2-7, with no clear D. The length of the CDR3 is 15 residues. V was cut by 2 bases and J by 3 bases, with 14 bases left in between. Germline V gene sequence: CDR1 MNHNS, CDR2 SASEGT. CDR3: CASSELTPSFYEQYF. DNA of the CDR3: TGTGCCAGCAGTGAACTGACACCGAGCTTCTACGAGCAGTACTTC.